Presented here are 24 T cell receptor beta chains from one specimen sequenced in a study of T-cell reconstitution after alpha-beta-depleted transplantation in children. Findings and limits, study-wide: Diversity and T-cell counts at one year after transplant derived mostly from new T cells.

No antigen has been assigned to these receptors. Unique molecular identifiers were used in preparing the TCRbeta library. One entry per CDR3 protein results from TCRdb running MiXCR on the PCR reads. The table has about 290,000 distinct CDR3 sequences, around 7.1% seen once. This specimen was peripheral blood, taken 360 days after TCRalphabeta/CD19-depleted stem cell transplant. These receptors were collected from a female patient aged 2-15 years who had a stem cell transplant for Fanconi anemia, so the T cells may come from the graft donor.

This clonotype was counted at least ten times. This chain links TRBV28 with TRBJ1-5; D ambiguous. Trimming pared 2 bases from V and 6 bases from J, leaving 8 bases between. The CDR3 spans 13 residues. Germline loops: CDR1 MDHEN, CDR2 SYDVKM. CDR3 sequence: CASSLGWGQPQHF. For the CDR3, the DNA is TGTGCCAGCAGTTTAGGGTGGGGTCAGCCCCAGCATTTT.

This clonotype was recorded a few times. The chain has TRBV7-8 and TRBJ1-2, with D tentatively TRBD1 (5 bases). CDR3 size: 14 residues. The V gene lost 3 bases and the J gene lost 2 bases, with 10 bases spanning the gap. In germline, CDR1 is SGHVS, CDR2 FQNEAQ. The CDR3 DNA reads as TGTGCCAGCAGCTTGGGGCCAGTCAACTATGGCTACACCTTC. Encoded protein: CASSLGPVNYGYTF.

This clonotype has a handful of counts. The genes are TRBV11-2 and TRBJ2-7, with 10 bases fitting TRBD2. Trimming at V came to 5 bases and at J to 4 bases, leaving 5 bases not matched to a gene. CDR1 and CDR2 from the germline V gene are SGHAT and FQNNGV. The CDR3 is 14 residues long. CDR3 in amino acids: CASSLSSGGYEQYV. DNA for the CDR3: TGTGCCAGCAGCCTCTCTAGCGGGGGTTACGAGCAGTACGTC.

There are many counts of this clonotype. The chain uses TRBV6-5 and TRBJ2-1, with 14 bases lining up with TRBD2. CDR1 and CDR2 from the germline V gene are MNHEY and SVGAGI. Unmatched junction bases numbered 5, after V lost 0 bases and J lost 4 bases. This CDR3 region has 18 residues. CDR3 sequence: CASSYSGLAGVGYNEQFF. The CDR3, as DNA: TGTGCCAGCAGTTACTCGGGACTAGCGGGAGTAGGGTACAATGAGCAGTTCTTC.

This clonotype appeared a few times. Here the CDR3 reads CASTGKANTGELFF. The CDR3 nucleotides read TGTGCCAGTACAGGGAAGGCGAACACCGGGGAGCTGTTTTTT. This chain joins TRBV7-9 and TRBJ2-2; D may be TRBD1 (6 bases). The CDR3 loop spans 14 amino acids. Germline values: CDR1 SEHNR, CDR2 FQNEAQ (reference sequence). V lost 9 bases and J 0 bases, leaving 11 bases between the germline ends.

This clonotype was recorded at least ten times. This chain links TRBV6-1 with TRBJ2-7; D unclear. The CDR3 is 13 residues long. CDR1 and CDR2 from the germline V gene are MNHNS and SASEGT. The V and J ends lost 6 bases and 2 bases respectively, with 11 bases between them. The CDR3 is CASSDLDTYEQYF. The CDR3, as DNA: TGTGCCAGCAGCGATCTCGATACCTACGAGCAGTACTTC.

The table lists this clonotype with a few counts. V usage is TRBV27 and J usage is TRBJ1-1; TRBD1 matches at 7 bases. Trimming cost V 10 bases and J 2 bases; bases outside gene matches: 13. This CDR3 is built from 15 residues. The germline V gene encodes CDR1 MNHEY and CDR2 SMNVEV (reference sequence). CDR3: CATMGQTSPNTEAFF. The CDR3 DNA is TGTGCCACCATGGGACAGACGTCCCCCAACACTGAAGCTTTCTTT.

This clonotype was observed a handful of times. This chain links TRBV15 with TRBJ1-2, with unresolved D. CDR1 is LNHNV, CDR2 YYDKDF, per germline (reference sequence). Trimming took off 6 bases at V and 1 base at J, with 12 bases between the two ends. The CDR3 loop spans 14 amino acids. CDR3 sequence: CATREGSLNYGYTF. CDR3 in DNA: TGTGCCACCAGGGAGGGAAGTCTTAACTATGGCTACACCTTC.

The chain joins TRBV30 to TRBJ2-7; D is unclear. Germline CDR1 GTSNPN, CDR2 SVGIG (reference sequence). This CDR3 region has 12 residues. The V gene lost 1 base and the J gene lost 0 bases, with 4 bases spanning the gap. DNA of the CDR3: TGTGCCTGGAGTGCACACTCCTACGAGCAGTACTTC. Translating it yields CAWSAHSYEQYF.

This clonotype showed up many times. The chain is built from TRBV6-2 or TRBV6-3 and TRBJ2-3; TRBD2 is a possible D gene (6 bases). The germline V gene encodes CDR1 MNHEY and CDR2 SVGEGT. This CDR3 comprises 16 residues. V lost 2 bases, J lost 2 bases, and 14 bases lay in between. The CDR3 region has the DNA TGTGCCAGCAGTTACCGGGAGCGGTCTTTCACAGATACGCAGTATTTT. It codes for CASSYRERSFTDTQYF.

This chain uses TRBV5-4 with TRBJ1-2; 12 nucleotides line up with TRBD1. This CDR3 is 15 amino acids long. With V trimmed by 6 bases and J by 4 bases, 7 bases remained unmatched. Per the germline V gene, CDR1 is SGHNT and CDR2 is YYREEE (reference sequence). CDR3 residues: CASTRDRGRSYGYTF. Written as DNA, the CDR3 is TGTGCCAGCACCCGGGACAGGGGGCGAAGCTATGGCTACACCTTC.

This clonotype was recorded many times. The CDR3 here is CASSPDSLYTEAFF. DNA of the CDR3: TGTGCCAGCAGCCCCGACAGCCTCTACACTGAAGCTTTCTTT. The rearrangement links TRBV6-4 to TRBJ1-1; weak D call: TRBD1 (5 bases). The CDR3 contains 14 residues. V was clipped by 6 bases and J by 3 bases, with 14 bases between them. Germline values: CDR1 MRHNA, CDR2 SNTAGT.

Ten or more counts support this clonotype. The rearrangement uses TRBV12-3 or TRBV12-4 and TRBJ1-3; D remains unclear. Trimming took off 3 bases at V and 7 bases at J, with 7 bases between the two ends. The CDR3 is 12 residues long. The CDR3 DNA reads as TGTGCCAGCAGTTTCCGCGCGAACACCATATATTTT. Translated: CASSFRANTIYF.

This clonotype was seen at least ten times. The chain carries TRBV5-1 and TRBJ2-1; 8 bases match TRBD2. Germline values: CDR1 SGHRS, CDR2 YFSETQ. Unmatched junction bases numbered 10, after V lost 0 bases and J lost 8 bases. This CDR3 has 16 residues. CDR3 nucleotides: TGCGCCAGCAGCTTGGAAAGGCTAGCGGGTGTGGATGAGCAGTTCTTC. This gives the protein CASSLERLAGVDEQFF.

This clonotype was picked up many times. This rearrangement joins TRBV3-1 to TRBJ2-4; 11 bases align to TRBD2. This CDR3 is 14 amino acids long. After removal of 7 bases from V and 9 bases from J, the junction contained 8 bases not matched to a gene. Per germline, CDR1 LGHDT and CDR2 YNNKEL (reference sequence). The CDR3 spells CASTLTSGNGIQYF. The CDR3 nucleotides read TGTGCCAGCACCCTGACTAGCGGGAATGGCATTCAGTACTTC. Drawing the rest from reference TRBV3-1 and TRBJ2-4, the complete variable domain is DTAVSQTPKYLVTQMGNDKSIKCEQNLGHDTMYWYKQDSKKFLKIMFSYNNKELIINETVPNRFSPKSPDKAHLNLHINSLELGDSAVYFCASTLTSGNGIQYFGAGTRLSVL.

In this sample, this clonotype turned up once. One base away lies a much larger clone, so this may be a sequencing read error. This rearrangement joins TRBV5-4 to TRBJ2-1, with 7 bases fitting TRBD2. CDR1 is SGHNT and CDR2 is YYREEE in the germline V gene (reference sequence). CDR3 size: 18 residues. CDR3 sequence reads: CANSLVTRGAGIGNEQFF. In DNA, the CDR3 is TGTGCCAACAGCTTGGTAACGAGGGGAGCGGGAATCGGGAATGAGCAGTTCTTC.

The chain employs TRBV5-6 and TRBJ1-4, with D possibly TRBD1 on 6 matching bases. V gave up 4 bases and J gave up 2 bases, with 12 bases separating them. The V gene's germline CDR1 is SGHDT and CDR2 YYEEEE. This CDR3 is built from 15 residues. The DNA for the CDR3 is TGTGCCAGCAGCACCGGACAGAGCACTAATGAAAAACTGTTTTTT. Its protein is CASSTGQSTNEKLFF. The variable domain in full, completed from reference TRBV5-6 and TRBJ1-4, reads DAGVTQSPTHLIKTRGQQVTLRCSPKSGHDTVSWYQQALGQGPQFIFQYYEEEERQRGNFPDRFSGHQFPNYSSELNVNALLLGDSALYLCASSTGQSTNEKLFFGSGTQLSVL.

This clonotype was observed many times. The rearrangement links TRBV29-1 to TRBJ2-7; TRBD1 matches 7 bases. The CDR3 consists of 12 residues. V lost 4 bases, J lost 3 bases, and 3 bases stayed unmatched. Germline loops: CDR1 SQVTM, CDR2 ANQGSEA. The CDR3 sequence is CSVGQGSYEQYF. CDR3 bases: TGCAGCGTTGGACAGGGCAGCTACGAGCAGTACTTC.

This clonotype was counted ten times or more. V usage is TRBV7-3 and J usage is TRBJ1-1; D is unresolved. The germline V gene encodes CDR1 SGHTA and CDR2 FQGTGA. The V and J ends lost 0 bases and 3 bases respectively, with 5 bases between them. This CDR3 is built from 13 residues. For the CDR3, the DNA is TGTGCCAGCAGCTTAACTACGTACACTGAAGCTTTCTTT. Protein sequence: CASSLTTYTEAFF.

This clonotype was found a few times. The V and J genes are TRBV9 and TRBJ1-3, with D tentatively TRBD1 (6 bases). CDR1 SGDLS and CDR2 YYNGEE come from the germline V gene. The ends were cut back, 4 bases at V and 2 bases at J, with 19 bases in the middle. CDR3 size: 17 residues. The CDR3 DNA follows: TGTGCCAGCAGCCTGGGAGCAGGGGATACGGCTGGAAACACCATATATTTT. Translated, it gives CASSLGAGDTAGNTIYF.

Only a few counts were recorded for this clonotype. This chain links TRBV30 with TRBJ2-2; no clear D gene. Germline values: CDR1 GTSNPN, CDR2 SVGIG (reference sequence). This CDR3 spans 12 amino acids. With 4 bases removed from V and 5 bases from J, the gap between germline ends came to 8 bases. The CDR3 nucleotides read TGTGCCTGGATCCCCCGGACCGGGGAGCTGTTTTTT. Translating gives CAWIPRTGELFF.

This clonotype has a count of ten or more. The rearrangement joins TRBV29-1 to TRBJ2-3, with 11 bases identical to TRBD2. The CDR3 totals 17 residues. The V gene's germline CDR1 is SQVTM and CDR2 ANQGSEA. The V gene end was trimmed by 1 base and the J gene end by 3 bases; junction bases not matched to a gene: 9. CDR3: CSVEGRLAGMGTDTQYF. The DNA for the CDR3 is TGCAGCGTTGAAGGAAGACTAGCGGGAATGGGAACAGATACGCAGTATTTT.

This clonotype was recorded a few times. The chain is built from TRBV28 and TRBJ2-7; D gene ambiguous. V lost 4 bases, J lost 4 bases, and 8 bases lay in between. The germline CDR1 and CDR2 sequences are MDHEN and SYDVKM. The length of the CDR3 is 12 residues. The chain's CDR3 is CASSSSEYEQYV. CDR3 bases: TGTGCCAGCAGTTCCTCCGAATACGAGCAGTACGTC.

This clonotype was observed many times. The chain employs TRBV5-1 and TRBJ1-1; D is possibly TRBD1 (6 bases). The germline gives CDR1 SGHRS, CDR2 YFSETQ. Trimming pared 4 bases from V and 5 bases from J, leaving 15 bases between. The CDR3 consists of 14 residues. In DNA, the CDR3 is TGCGCCAGCAGCCCCAGGGAGGGGGGAACTGAAGCTTTCTTT. This encodes CASSPREGGTEAFF.